These 16 T cell receptor beta chains were sequenced from one sample in a study of blood T cell repertoires in COVID-19. Measured with immunoSEQ multiplex PCR; TCRdb has only the in-frame clones, and not every one. This sample has tens of thousands of clones, with 80% to 90% found just once. The sample consisted of peripheral blood. The source of these receptors is a man in his forties or fifties with active or convalescent COVID-19.

V usage is TRBV3-1 (or the pseudogene TRBV3-2) and J usage is TRBJ2-6, with D perhaps TRBD1 (6 bases). The germline CDR1 and CDR2 sequences are LGHDT and YNNKEL (reference sequence). V was trimmed by 8 bases and J by 0 bases, leaving 8 bases between them. The CDR3 consists of 14 residues. The CDR3 loop reads CASEQGSGANVLTF. The CDR3 nucleotides are TGTGCCAGCGAACAGGGCTCTGGGGCCAACGTCCTGACTTTC.

V is TRBV24-1 and J is TRBJ2-2; 7 positions match TRBD1. CDR1 KGHDR and CDR2 SFDVKD come from the germline V gene. This CDR3 has 16 residues. V lost 7 bases, J lost 1 base, and 8 bases stayed unmatched. The CDR3 bases are TGTGCCACCAGCGGCTCCGGGACAGAGAACACCGGGGAGCTGTTTTTT. It yields the protein CATSGSGTENTGELFF.

CDR3 region: CASSIVRGRQETQYF. CDR3 in DNA: TGTGCCAGTAGTATAGTCAGGGGGCGCCAAGAGACCCAGTACTTC. This chain links TRBV19 with TRBJ2-5, with 8 bases fitting TRBD1. In germline, CDR1 is LNHDA, CDR2 SQIVND (reference sequence). The CDR3 consists of 15 residues. The ends lost 1 base at V and 1 base at J; junction bases unmatched: 2.

The chain is built from TRBV10-3 and TRBJ2-1; D is possibly TRBD1 (5 bases). Germline assignment: CDR1 ENHRY and CDR2 SYGVKD. Trimming removed 0 bases at V and 8 bases at J, with 8 bases between. The CDR3 covers 13 residues. Here the CDR3 DNA reads TGTGCCATCAGTGAGTCGACCAGGGATGAGCAGTTCTTC. It specifies CAISESTRDEQFF.

This clone was seen only once. The chain joins TRBV29-1 to TRBJ2-3; tentative D call: TRBD1 (5 bases). Germline CDR1 and CDR2: SQVTM and ANQGSEA. The CDR3 contains 15 residues. Trimming shortened V by 3 bases and J by 2 bases, and 15 bases separated the two germline ends. The CDR3 DNA reads TGCAGCGTTGAGGTCAGGGTAGTATCCACAGATACGCAGTATTTT. Translating gives CSVEVRVVSTDTQYF.

The chain is built from TRBV28 and TRBJ1-1; a weak D match, TRBD1 (6 bases). The CDR3 is made up of 17 amino acids. The V gene's germline CDR1 is MDHEN and CDR2 SYDVKM. V gave up 3 bases and J gave up 6 bases, with 23 bases separating them. The CDR3 DNA reads as TGTGCCAGCAGTTTTATTCTCCCTCCGGGGGGGCGGGCTGAAGCTTTCTTT. Residues: CASSFILPPGGRAEAFF. The complete variable domain, with remaining parts taken from reference TRBV28 and TRBJ1-1, reads DVKVTQSSRYLVKRTGEKVFLECVQDMDHENMFWYRQDPGLGLRLIYFSYDVKMKEKGDIPEGYSVSREKKERFSLILESASTNQTSMYLCASSFILPPGGRAEAFFGQGTRLTVV.

The J gene is TRBJ2-5, the V gene TRBV5-1; a possible D gene is TRBD1 (6 bases). Trimming stripped 1 base from V and 4 bases from J, with 11 bases between. Germline assignment: CDR1 SGHRS and CDR2 YFSETQ. The CDR3 covers 14 residues. CDR3 in amino acids: CASSLQGIGETQYF. Written as DNA, the CDR3 is TGCGCCAGCAGCTTGCAGGGGATCGGAGAGACCCAGTACTTC.

This clone has just a few counts. The J gene is TRBJ2-1, the V gene TRBV9; 10 bases line up with TRBD2. Losses at the gene ends were 4 bases for V and 7 bases for J; bases not matched to a gene: 5. The CDR3 contains 14 residues. CDR1 is SGDLS, CDR2 YYNGEE, per germline. The CDR3 DNA is TGTGCCAGCAGCCCACTAGCGGGAAGGAATGAGCAGTTCTTC. This codes for CASSPLAGRNEQFF.

The chain combines TRBV30 with TRBJ2-5; the D gene is possibly TRBD1 (5 bases). V shed 5 bases and J shed 2 bases, with 18 bases lying between them. In germline, CDR1 is GTSNPN, CDR2 SVGIG (reference sequence). The CDR3 sequence is 15 residues long. The DNA of the CDR3 is TGTGCCTGGGCCCGTTTAAGGGGCGAGCAAGAGACCCAGTACTTC. This translates into CAWARLRGEQETQYF.

This chain joins TRBV11-2 and TRBJ1-5; D might be TRBD1 (5 bases). Germline CDR1 is SGHAT and CDR2 is FQNNGV. V lost 0 bases and J 9 bases, leaving 9 bases between the germline ends. This CDR3 region has 13 residues. This CDR3 is CASSLEAGRPQHF. CDR3 nucleotides: TGTGCCAGCAGCTTAGAGGCAGGGCGGCCCCAGCATTTT.

This clone occurred once. This chain uses TRBV10-3 with TRBJ2-7; 13 positions agree with TRBD2. Trimming removed 3 bases from V and 4 bases from J; junction bases left unmatched: 3. Germline assignment: CDR1 ENHRY and CDR2 SYGVKD. CDR3 length equals 15 residues. The chain's CDR3 is CAISELAGGPYEQYF. Here the CDR3 DNA reads TGTGCCATCAGTGAACTAGCGGGAGGGCCTTACGAGCAGTACTTC.

This chain uses TRBV9 with TRBJ1-1; D uncertain. The CDR3 runs to 16 residues. Germline V CDR1 and CDR2: SGDLS, YYNGEE. Trimming pared 0 bases from V and 2 bases from J, leaving 14 bases between. CDR3 loop: CASSVVVGRLNTEAFF. CDR3 nucleotides: TGTGCCAGCAGCGTAGTTGTTGGCAGACTAAACACTGAAGCTTTCTTT.

This chain connects TRBV19 to TRBJ2-5, with TRBD2 identical over 9 bases. The germline CDR1 and CDR2 sequences are LNHDA and SQIVND (reference sequence). V lost 4 bases to trimming and J lost 1 base; unmatched junction nucleotides: 7. This CDR3 region has 16 residues. CDR3 amino acids: CASSTASGAAQETQYF. As DNA, the CDR3 is TGTGCCAGTAGTACGGCTAGCGGGGCAGCCCAAGAGACCCAGTACTTC.

V is TRBV14 and J is TRBJ1-5; tentative D call: TRBD1 (5 bases). The CDR3 is 13 amino acids. Germline loops: CDR1 SGHDN, CDR2 FVKESK. Trimming took 3 bases from V and 7 from J, leaving 10 bases between them. CDR3 in amino acids: CASSHPPGQPQHF. CDR3 DNA: TGTGCCAGCAGCCACCCCCCAGGGCAGCCCCAGCATTTT.

V and J are TRBV4-1 and TRBJ1-4, with D possibly TRBD1 on 5 matching bases. The CDR3 contains 18 residues. Germline V gene sequence: CDR1 MGHRA, CDR2 YSYEKL. V was trimmed by 1 base and J by 6 bases, leaving 21 bases between them. The CDR3 DNA reads TGCGCCAGCAGCCAAGTGATCGGGGGAAGTTACCGGTATGAAAAACTGTTTTTT. Its protein product is CASSQVIGGSYRYEKLFF.

J is TRBJ1-6 and V is TRBV6-2 or TRBV6-3, with D unresolved. The ends were cut back, 5 bases at V and 7 bases at J, with 9 bases in the middle. The CDR3 consists of 13 residues. The germline CDR1 and CDR2 sequences are MNHEY and SVGEGT. In nucleotides, the CDR3 is TGTGCCAGCAGTAACAGAGGGAATTCACCCCTCCACTTT. It is translated as CASSNRGNSPLHF.